This TCR beta chain emerged from a study of regulatory T cells in long-lasting Graves disease. The sample's time point: newly diagnosed GD, antithyroid drugs for less than 3 months. PBMC RNA was the source of the TCR library. Study-wide points: TCR diversity was lower in persistent Graves' patients (versus newly diagnosed ones).

CDR3 length: 13 residues. Germline loops: CDR1 MNHEY, CDR2 SVGEGT. V was shortened by 2 bases and J by 2 bases, with 4 bases between the two germline ends. For TCR beta, libraries came from iRepertoire HTBI primers and Arm-PCR of CDR3 regions. Using its own MiXCR run on the multiplex PCR reads, TCRdb lists one record per CDR3 protein. The table has roughly 510,000 distinct CDR3 sequences, more than 15% seen once. Worth noting for this clonotype: Its antigen is undetermined.

These same data were also listed under a study on T cells in Graves' hyperthyroidism and ophthalmopathy. According to that study: For Graves' hyperthyroidism to be stable, ophthalmopathy could not progress within 18 months. Primed by the HTBI set, a first-round RT-PCR was run on the TCR CDR3. Ophthalmopathy was separated from stable hyperthyroidism by a 13 V-J model.

The TCR comes from a man in his late teens or twenties with Graves disease. The J gene is TRBJ2-1, the V gene TRBV6-2 or TRBV6-3, with unresolved D. The source material was peripheral blood mononuclear cells (PBMCs), sampled at new diagnosis, from a patient treated with antithyroid drugs. This CDR3 reads CASSYSPYNEQFF. The CDR3 region has the DNA TGTGCCAGCAGTTACAGCCCCTACAATGAGCAGTTCTTC.